Listed below are T cell receptor beta chains from one sample, sequenced in a study of somatic mutations in cytotoxic T cells in rheumatoid arthritis. TCRdb keeps only in-frame clones here, not all; method: immunoSEQ multiplex PCR. The repertoire includes around 23,000 clones, around 74% of them detected once, and 9.5% to 10% sits in the top ten. The material sequenced was CD8+ T cells sorted from blood. The receptors shown here come from a woman between 18 and 30 years old in good health. Each CDR3 is given with its conserved first and last residue. D genes are given only for firm matches. Clone size is shown for a subset of rows, as once, few, many or a class of expanded clone.

CASSIGDSEQYF,TGTGCCAGTAGTATAGGAGACAGCGAGCAGTACTTC,.,TRBJ2-7,TRBV19,.
CASSQSCRTGGDNEQFF,TGCGCCAGCAGTCAATCATGCCGGACAGGGGGAGACAATGAGCAGTTCTTC,TRBD1,TRBJ2-1,TRBV23-1,few
CASGPGLEAFF,TGTGCCAGCGGCCCGGGACTGGAAGCTTTCTTT,.,TRBJ1-1,TRBV2,.
CASSYSGLPYEQYF,TGTGCCAGCAGTTACTCGGGTCTACCTTACGAGCAGTACTTC,.,TRBJ2-7,TRBV6-5,.
CASSVGPNGNEQFF,TGTGCCAGCAGCGTGGGCCCAAACGGCAATGAGCAGTTCTTC,.,TRBJ2-1,TRBV9,.
CASGDKSQGPEAFF,TGTGCCAGCGGAGACAAGTCACAGGGCCCTGAAGCTTTCTTT,.,TRBJ1-1,TRBV6-6,.
CASSPKGYGGYNEQFF,TGTGCCAGCAGCCCGAAGGGGTACGGGGGCTACAATGAGCAGTTCTTC,.,TRBJ2-1,TRBV7-9,.
CASSQAGGASSYNEQFF,TGCGCCAGCAGCCAAGCCGGCGGGGCGAGCTCCTACAATGAGCAGTTCTTC,.,TRBJ2-1,TRBV4-1,.
CASSQTNNYGYTF,TGTGCCAGCAGCCAAACCAATAACTATGGCTACACCTTC,.,TRBJ1-2,TRBV9,once
CASSQGGRNLYNEQFF,TGCGCCAGCAGCCAAGGCGGGAGGAATCTATACAATGAGCAGTTCTTC,TRBD2,TRBJ2-1,TRBV4-1,.
CATSRYSGNEQYF,TGTGCCACCAGCAGATATTCGGGTAACGAGCAGTACTTC,.,TRBJ2-7,TRBV15,.
CASSSDETQYF,TGTGCCAGCAGCTCCGATGAGACCCAGTACTTC,.,TRBJ2-5,TRBV7-6,.
CASSEVQHYGYTF,TGTGCCAGCAGTGAAGTCCAGCATTATGGCTACACCTTC,.,TRBJ1-2,TRBV6-1,few
CASNQGGLASDGELFF,TGTGCCAGCAACCAGGGGGGACTAGCCTCAGACGGGGAGCTGTTTTTT,TRBD2,TRBJ2-2,TRBV7-9,.
CASIPSTDTQYF,TGTGCCAGCATCCCTAGCACAGATACGCAGTATTTT,.,TRBJ2-3,TRBV2,once
CASSRPRDRLYEQYF,TGTGCCAGCAGTCGCCCCCGGGACAGACTTTACGAGCAGTACTTC,TRBD1,TRBJ2-7,TRBV2,few
CASRENTEAFF,TGTGCCAGCAGAGAGAACACTGAAGCTTTCTTT,.,TRBJ1-1,TRBV7-9,.
CASSEAATGATYEQYF,TGTGCCAGCAGTGAAGCGGCGACAGGGGCTACCTACGAGCAGTACTTC,TRBD1,TRBJ2-7,TRBV2,.
CASRGILEAFF,TGTGCCAGCAGAGGGATACTGGAGGCTTTCTTT,.,TRBJ1-1,TRBV2,few
CASSETPGGLEAFF,TGTGCCAGCAGCGAAACACCGGGGGGCCTTGAAGCTTTCTTT,.,TRBJ1-1,TRBV6-1,.
CASSLGRFEQFF,TGTGCCAGCAGCCTGGGACGGTTCGAGCAGTTCTTC,.,TRBJ2-1,TRBV7-9,.
CASSSGSGSPEDNEQFF,TGTGCCAGCAGCTCCGGTAGCGGGAGCCCGGAAGACAATGAGCAGTTCTTC,TRBD2,TRBJ2-1,TRBV7-2,.
CASSQQRDGTDTQYF,TGTGCCAGCAGCCAACAAAGGGACGGCACAGATACGCAGTATTTT,.,TRBJ2-3,TRBV4-2,few
CSVEDPQGAHSNQPQHF,TGCAGCGTTGAAGACCCACAGGGCGCCCATAGCAATCAGCCCCAGCATTTT,.,TRBJ1-5,TRBV29-1,few
CASSQEVGNQPQHF,TGTGCCAGCAGCCAAGAGGTAGGAAACCAGCCCCAGCATTTT,.,TRBJ1-5,TRBV4-2,.
CASSDFNEKLFF,TGTGCCAGCAGCGATTTTAATGAAAAACTGTTTTTT,.,TRBJ1-4,TRBV28,.
CASSSPAGGPYNEQFF,TGTGCCAGCAGTTCACCAGCGGGAGGGCCCTACAATGAGCAGTTCTTC,TRBD2,TRBJ2-1,TRBV27,.
CASSAAAGGGPEAFF,TGTGCCAGCAGCGCAGCCGCGGGCGGTGGACCTGAAGCTTTCTTT,.,TRBJ1-1,TRBV7-6,.
CASRGSDTQYF,TGTGCCAGCAGGGGCTCAGATACGCAGTATTTT,.,TRBJ2-3,TRBV7-9,few